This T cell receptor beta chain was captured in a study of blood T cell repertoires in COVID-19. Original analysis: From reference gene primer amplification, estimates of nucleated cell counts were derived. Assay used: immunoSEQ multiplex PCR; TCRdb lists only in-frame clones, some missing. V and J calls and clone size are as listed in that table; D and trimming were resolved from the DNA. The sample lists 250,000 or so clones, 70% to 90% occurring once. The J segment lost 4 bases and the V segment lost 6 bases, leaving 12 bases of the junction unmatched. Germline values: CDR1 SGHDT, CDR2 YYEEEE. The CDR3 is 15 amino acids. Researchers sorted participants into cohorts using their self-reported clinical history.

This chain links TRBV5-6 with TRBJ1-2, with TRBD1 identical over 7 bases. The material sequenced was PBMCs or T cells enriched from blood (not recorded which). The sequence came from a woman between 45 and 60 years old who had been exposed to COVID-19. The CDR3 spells CASIIYTGETYGYTF. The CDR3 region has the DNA TGTGCCAGCATCATTTATACAGGGGAAACCTATGGCTACACCTTC.